Described below is a single T cell receptor beta chain sequence and its context. These data originate in a study of shared clonotypes between healthy human individuals. Terminally differentiated effector memory CD45RA+ cells were left out of the naive CD8 fraction, which was CD45RO-negative and positively selected for CCR7. Germline V CDR1 and CDR2: WSHSY, SAAADI. The CDR3 is 13 residues long. V lost 6 bases to trimming and J lost 1 base, with 9 bases between them. In the study's own analysis: Sequence data from immunoSEQ were junction-only and lacked quality scores; consequently, filtering differed. Here immunoSEQ multiplex PCR was the method, and the copy in TCRdb shows in-frame clones only, minus some. That table furnishes V, J and clone size, whereas the DNA furnished D and trimming. The table records 1.5 million to 2.5 million clones, about 95% of them present only once.

The sequence was collected from a man younger than 30 in good health. The J gene is TRBJ1-2, the V gene TRBV10-2; no reliable D call. Sequenced input: naive CD8+ T cells sorted from blood. CDR3 residues: CASSRRVNYGYTF. CDR3 nucleotides: TGCGCCAGCAGCCGACGGGTTAACTATGGCTACACCTTC.